A single sample is the source of the 31 T cell receptor beta chains below, sequenced in a study of OX40 agonist ivuxolimab in advanced cancers. Assay: immunoSEQ multiplex PCR; the TCRdb copy retains only in-frame clones and omits some. The table has 50,000 to 65,000 clones, approximately 80% seen once. Sequencing was performed on CD4+ or CD8+ T cells sorted from blood, taken in a trial of the OX40 agonist ivuxolimab. The receptors were gathered from an adult with an advanced solid tumor such as melanoma, head and neck, liver or kidney cancer.

The chain is built from TRBV2 and TRBJ1-1; D remains unclear. Germline V gene sequence: CDR1 SNHLY, CDR2 FYNNEI. The CDR3 runs to 14 residues. V was cut by 6 bases and J by 2 bases, with 13 bases left in between. CDR3 amino acids: CASRSQLDNTEAFF. CDR3 DNA: TGTGCCAGCAGGTCTCAGCTAGACAACACTGAAGCTTTCTTT.

The chain is built from TRBV27 and TRBJ2-1; the D gene is possibly TRBD1 (5 bases). This CDR3 spans 14 amino acids. The germline CDR1 and CDR2 sequences are MNHEY and SMNVEV (reference sequence). Trimming shortened V by 2 bases and J by 6 bases, and 11 bases separated the two germline ends. The CDR3 DNA follows: TGTGCCAGCAGTTTAAGCTCAGGGATCAATGAGCAGTTCTTC. Amino acid sequence: CASSLSSGINEQFF.

The V gene is TRBV7-3, the J gene TRBJ2-6; tentative D call: TRBD1 (6 bases). The CDR3 length is 18 residues. Germline lookup yields CDR1 SGHTA and CDR2 FQGTGA. V shed 5 bases and J shed 0 bases, with 17 bases lying between them. The CDR3 sequence: CASSHLDRPPSGANVLTF. CDR3 in DNA: TGTGCCAGCAGCCACCTCGACAGGCCGCCCTCTGGGGCCAACGTCCTGACTTTC.

This sequence joins TRBV4-1 and TRBJ2-3; D may correspond to TRBD1 or TRBD2 (6 bases each). The ends were cut back, 0 bases at V and 0 bases at J, with 16 bases in the middle. The CDR3 consists of 18 residues. Germline CDR1 is MGHRA and CDR2 is YSYEKL. Here the CDR3 reads CASSQDKGGLTSTDTQYF. The CDR3 DNA reads as TGCGCCAGCAGCCAAGATAAGGGGGGCCTCACTAGCACAGATACGCAGTATTTT.

V is TRBV7-3 and J is TRBJ1-1, with unresolved D. Trimming removed 2 bases from V and 1 base from J, with 5 bases in between. Looked up from germline, CDR1 is SGHTA and CDR2 is FQGTGA. The CDR3 length is 13 residues. In DNA form, the CDR3 reads TGTGCCAGCAGCTTATCCCGGAACACTGAAGCTTTCTTT. Its translation: CASSLSRNTEAFF.

CDR3 loop: CASSATLAGGEQFF. CDR3 in DNA: TGTGCCAGCAGTGCGACACTAGCGGGAGGTGAGCAGTTCTTC. The chain has TRBV6-4 and TRBJ2-1; the match to TRBD2 covers 12 bases. CDR3 length equals 14 residues. V gave up 4 bases and J gave up 9 bases; unmatched junction bases: 4. Germline V CDR1 and CDR2: MRHNA, SNTAGT.

This chain connects TRBV6-4 to TRBJ1-2; a weak D match, TRBD1 (6 bases). V lost 6 bases and J lost 4, with 9 bases in between. CDR3 size: 12 residues. Looked up from germline, CDR1 is MRHNA and CDR2 is SNTAGT. CDR3 region: CASRGQSYGYTF. The CDR3 coding sequence is TGTGCCAGCAGGGGACAATCCTATGGCTACACCTTC.

V gene TRBV7-2 combines with J gene TRBJ2-3; 10 bases line up with TRBD2. From germline, CDR1 is SGHTA and CDR2 FQGNSA. This CDR3 is 13 amino acids long. The junction had 6 bases not matched to a gene; V was cut back by 5 bases and J by 10 bases. The CDR3 DNA follows: TGTGCCAGCAGCCCCACCGGGACTAGCGCGCAGTATTTT. Translating it yields CASSPTGTSAQYF.

The CDR3 region has the DNA TGTGCCAGCAGCCGGCAGTATAATTCACCCCTCCACTTT. Protein product: CASSRQYNSPLHF. This chain uses TRBV7-2 with TRBJ1-6; D is unclear. The CDR3 has 13 residues. The V end lost 5 bases, the J end lost 4 bases, and 6 bases lay between the germline ends. Germline-derived CDR1 and CDR2 are SGHTA and FQGNSA.

The table lists this clone with a few counts. V usage is TRBV7-7 and J usage is TRBJ2-5, with D possibly being TRBD2 (6 bases). The CDR3 has 14 residues. Trimming shortened V by 5 bases and J by 3 bases, and 13 bases separated the two germline ends. Looked up from germline, CDR1 is SSHAT and CDR2 is FNYEAQ (reference sequence). The CDR3 sequence is CASSRAGAKETQYF. CDR3 nucleotides: TGTGCCAGCAGCCGAGCGGGCGCCAAAGAGACCCAGTACTTC.

The chain recombines TRBV6-1 with TRBJ1-2; a possible D gene is TRBD1 (6 bases). Germline V CDR1 and CDR2: MNHNS, SASEGT. This CDR3 spans 13 amino acids. V was shortened by 3 bases and J by 8 bases, with 13 bases between the two germline ends. The CDR3 region has the DNA TGTGCCAGCAGTGATTGGGGGGCTAAGGGCTACACCTTC. Protein: CASSDWGAKGYTF.

The chain has TRBV29-1 and TRBJ2-7; D may be TRBD2 (6 bases). The germline V gene encodes CDR1 SQVTM and CDR2 ANQGSEA. This CDR3 spans 13 amino acids. The V and J ends lost 3 bases and 7 bases respectively, with 16 bases between them. The CDR3 DNA sequence: TGCAGCGTTGACCTTAGCGGAGCTGGGGAGCAGTACTTC. This gives the protein CSVDLSGAGEQYF.

The chain carries TRBV11-2 and TRBJ2-7; D possibly matches TRBD1 or TRBD2 (5 bases each). The CDR3 is 15 amino acids. Germline V gene data show CDR1 as SGHAT and CDR2 as FQNNGV. V was trimmed by 1 base and J by 7 bases, leaving 17 bases between them. CDR3 protein: CASSLAEAGTLEQYF. The CDR3 region has the DNA TGTGCCAGCAGCTTAGCTGAGGCCGGGACGCTAGAGCAGTACTTC.

V gene TRBV6-6 combines with J gene TRBJ1-2; D gene unclear. The CDR3 extends over 12 amino acids. Trimming stripped 4 bases from V and 4 bases from J, with 7 bases between. Germline CDR1 is MNHNY and CDR2 is SVGAGI (reference sequence). The CDR3 reads CASSSLSYGYTF. CDR3 nucleotides: TGTGCCAGCAGTTCCCTTAGCTATGGCTACACCTTC.

The chain carries TRBV6-5 and TRBJ2-1, with TRBD2 matching 8 bases. With 7 bases clipped from V and 6 bases from J, the junction kept 8 bases outside the gene matches. The CDR3 totals 14 residues. The germline gives CDR1 MNHEY, CDR2 SVGAGI. Written as DNA, the CDR3 is TGTGCCAGCACCTCACGGGCGGGAGGCAATGAGCAGTTCTTC. It specifies CASTSRAGGNEQFF.

The chain couples TRBV10-3 to TRBJ1-3; D remains unclear. The CDR3 is 15 residues long. V dropped 4 bases and J dropped 0 bases, with 10 bases sitting between them. The germline CDR1 and CDR2 sequences are ENHRY and SYGVKD. The CDR3 region is CAISGGPSSGNTIYF. The CDR3 DNA is TGTGCCATCAGTGGGGGTCCGTCCTCTGGAAACACCATATATTTT.

J is TRBJ1-2 and V is TRBV19; weak D call: TRBD1 (6 bases). The CDR3 covers 13 residues. CDR1 and CDR2 from the germline V gene are LNHDA and SQIVND (reference sequence). V was pared by 6 bases and J by 6 bases, with 14 bases between. Here the CDR3 DNA reads TGTGCCAGTAGCCGAGGGGGGTCAGATGGCTACACCTTC. Residues: CASSRGGSDGYTF.

The V call is TRBV4-1, the J call TRBJ1-2; unclear D gene. The CDR3 length is 14 residues. The germline CDR1 and CDR2 sequences are MGHRA and YSYEKL. V was clipped by 2 bases and J by 1 base, with 8 bases between them. In DNA form, the CDR3 reads TGCGCCAGCAGCCAAACCGGGCGTAACTATGGCTACACCTTC. Translation gives CASSQTGRNYGYTF.

V usage is TRBV5-1 and J usage is TRBJ1-3; the match to TRBD1 covers 9 bases. The CDR3 spans 14 residues. J lost 6 bases, V lost 4 bases, and 5 bases had no gene match. Per germline, CDR1 SGHRS and CDR2 YFSETQ. The CDR3 is CASSAGTGLNTIYF. In nucleotides, the CDR3 is TGCGCCAGCAGCGCGGGGACAGGGTTAAACACCATATATTTT.

This rearrangement joins TRBV7-6 to TRBJ2-1; D unclear. Per germline, CDR1 SGHVS and CDR2 FNYEAQ. Trimming shortened V by 1 base and J by 7 bases, and 5 bases separated the two germline ends. This CDR3 is built from 12 residues. CDR3 region: CASSLEPNEQFF. CDR3 DNA sequence: TGTGCCAGCAGCTTAGAACCTAATGAGCAGTTCTTC.

This rearrangement joins TRBV18 to TRBJ1-1; D unresolved. The CDR3 is 14 residues long. Trimming removed 4 bases at V and 3 bases at J, with 12 bases between. The germline gives CDR1 KGHSH, CDR2 LQKENI. The CDR3 loop reads CASSRPNGDTEAFF. The CDR3 region has the DNA TGTGCCAGCTCACGTCCGAACGGGGACACTGAAGCTTTCTTT.

The chain carries TRBV7-9 and TRBJ1-1, with D maybe TRBD1 (5 bases). CDR1 is SEHNR, CDR2 FQNEAQ, per germline (reference sequence). The CDR3 runs to 15 residues. The V and J ends lost 1 base and 0 bases respectively, with 9 bases between them. DNA for the CDR3: TGTGCCAGCAGCTTAGAGAGGACATTGAACACTGAAGCTTTCTTT. The encoded protein is CASSLERTLNTEAFF.

The chain employs TRBV7-2 and TRBJ2-5, with 9 bases that match TRBD1. The CDR3 runs 16 residues. Germline V CDR1 and CDR2: SGHTA, FQGNSA. V dropped 2 bases and J dropped 1; count of bases not matched to a gene: 5. This CDR3 is CASSLMGTGSQETQYF. CDR3 bases: TGTGCCAGCAGCTTAATGGGGACAGGGAGCCAAGAGACCCAGTACTTC.

The rearrangement uses TRBV25-1 and TRBJ2-1; 11 bases agree with TRBD2. This CDR3 contains 14 residues. Trimming cost V 4 bases and J 6 bases; bases outside gene matches: 2. Germline-derived CDR1 and CDR2 are MGHDK and SYGVNS. The CDR3 nucleotides are TGTGCCAGCAGTGTTAGCGGGAGGGTCAATGAGCAGTTCTTC. Translating gives CASSVSGRVNEQFF.

DNA for the CDR3: TGTGCCAGCAGCTTATTTGGGAGCTCCTACGAGCAGTACTTC. Translation gives CASSLFGSSYEQYF. V gene TRBV11-1 combines with J gene TRBJ2-7; the D gene is possibly TRBD2 (5 bases). The V gene lost 2 bases and the J gene lost 0 bases, with 8 bases spanning the gap. The CDR3 covers 14 residues. Per the germline V gene, CDR1 is SGHAT and CDR2 is FQDESV (reference sequence).

This clone appeared once. This chain links TRBV19 with TRBJ2-1; TRBD2 agrees at 10 bases. The CDR3 has 21 amino acids. From germline, CDR1 is LNHDA and CDR2 SQIVND (reference sequence). V shed 5 bases, J shed 0 bases, and the junction held 19 bases outside the gene matches. The chain's CDR3 is CASSLGLSGGRLQSSYNEQFF. The CDR3 DNA follows: TGTGCCAGTAGTTTGGGACTTAGCGGGGGGAGACTTCAGAGCTCCTACAATGAGCAGTTCTTC.

The CDR3, as DNA: TGTGCCAGCAGCTTAGCGACAGGGGATGGCTACACCTTC. It codes for CASSLATGDGYTF. The chain combines TRBV7-2 with TRBJ1-2, with 8 bases identical to TRBD1. CDR3 length: 13 amino acids. J lost 6 bases, V lost 0 bases, and 0 bases had no gene match. The germline V gene has CDR1 SGHTA and CDR2 FQGNSA.

This chain joins TRBV18 and TRBJ2-5, with D perhaps assigned TRBD1 or TRBD2 (5 bases each). V was pared by 6 bases and J by 2 bases, with 13 bases between. Germline CDR1 reads KGHSH; CDR2 reads LQKENI. This CDR3 spans 14 amino acids. The CDR3 DNA reads as TGTGCCAGCTCTCAGGGACCCGTACAAGAGACCCAGTACTTC. This gives the protein CASSQGPVQETQYF.

The chain carries TRBV2 and TRBJ1-1; 7 bases map to TRBD1. The germline V gene has CDR1 SNHLY and CDR2 FYNNEI. The CDR3 consists of 12 residues. V trimming: 8 bases; J trimming: 5 bases; junction bases outside the gene matches: 5. The CDR3 region has the DNA TGTGCCAGCGTAGGGGGCGGGACTGAAGCTTTCTTT. Translated, it gives CASVGGGTEAFF.

This chain uses TRBV6-5 with TRBJ2-7, with D unclear. Germline-derived CDR1 and CDR2 are MNHEY and SVGAGI. The CDR3 is 14 amino acids. Trimming shortened V by 4 bases and J by 3 bases, and 13 bases separated the two germline ends. The CDR3 DNA reads TGTGCCAGCAGTTTTAACCGGCTTAACTACGAGCAGTACTTC. It codes for CASSFNRLNYEQYF.

V usage is TRBV19 and J usage is TRBJ2-1; TRBD2 matches 9 bases. The CDR3 spans 16 residues. Germline assignment: CDR1 LNHDA and CDR2 SQIVND (reference sequence). Germline trimming cut 4 bases from V and 7 bases from J; bases unmatched to any gene: 11. The CDR3 loop reads CASSKGLALEGNEQFF. The CDR3 DNA is TGTGCCAGTAGTAAGGGACTAGCCCTAGAGGGGAATGAGCAGTTCTTC. Based on the CDR3 plus reference TRBV19 and TRBJ2-1, the full variable domain is DGGITQSPKYLFRKEGQNVTLSCEQNLNHDAMYWYRQDPGQGLRLIYYSQIVNDFQKGDIAEGYSVSREKKESFPLTVTSAQKNPTAFYLCASSKGLALEGNEQFFGPGTRLTVL.